This TCR beta chain is drawn from a study of identifying expanded T cells in peripheral blood (dated by TCRdb to about 2019). About the study as a whole: Technical replicates were generated by sequencing separate aliquots of the same genomic DNA pool, with four replicates compared pairwise. General findings and caveats noted by the study authors: The binomial model flagged roughly 1.1 differentially abundant clones between technical replicates, compared with around 15 over roughly 2 weeks and 18 to 20 over about four weeks. It was expected by the authors that biological variance in healthy repertoires might increase further over much longer intervals, such as months to years. In all healthy donors, the variance in clone template counts between samples taken around 2 weeks apart rose significantly as total template count increased. Across all healthy-donor time intervals, the beta-binomial model significantly cut both the number of clones called differentially abundant and the false-positive rate.

Details on this clone: Its antigen specificity is not known. It has no much larger one-base neighbor in the sample; base qualities were not kept.

The CDR3 runs 16 residues from the cysteine to the phenylalanine. Solely the CDR3 DNA is kept, with 48 bases framed from the first base. V is shortened by 5 bases, J by 4 bases, and the region joining them spans 20 bases. The germline V gene sets CDR1 to MGHDK and CDR2 to SYGVNS. The immunoSEQ Assay, which uses bias-controlled multiplex PCR amplification of genomic DNA, was used to profile TCRbeta CDR3 regions. The paper's processing steps were these. The absolute abundance of each unique TCRbeta CDR3 region was quantified after sequences were collapsed and filtered. Differential abundance was tested with two models: a binomial (Fisher-equivalent) model and a beta-binomial model that adds time-dependent variance fitted from healthy donors. Clones with fewer than 5 combined templates were removed, and a clone was called differentially abundant if the clone's Benjamini-Hochberg FDR was below 0.01. Using the form v = (b*log(k)+a)^2, the beta-binomial variance was modeled as a function of the total template count across the two samples. TCRdb limited this immuneACCESS table to in-frame rearrangements with V and J called. A share of clones is missing; checked studies link under half to unresolved V genes, and the rest is unexplained. V and J calls and clone size are as listed in that table; D and trimming were resolved from the DNA. For this sample there are some 72,000 clones; roughly 88% appear just once. Under 3.5% of the sample rests with the top ten.

During the collection period, no immune events, such as infections, were documented for the healthy donors. Blood repertoires from healthy donors were used as a training cohort for calibrating time-dependent variance in a beta-binomial model of differential abundance of T-cell clones. The training cohort comprised approximately ten healthy donors, 3 female and 7 male. On average the donors were 43 years old, and their ages spanned about 29 to 65 years. Obtained from a commercial supplier, whole blood was collected from each healthy donor at three time points set two to three weeks apart. For immunosequencing, genomic DNA was extracted from whole blood that had not been sorted.

The source is a person between 18 and 69 years old in good health. Sequencing input: blood. In this chain, TRBV25-1 is recombined with TRBJ1-1, and TRBD1 may be the D gene, going by 6 matching bases. Read as DNA, the sequence is TGTGCCAGCAGTACCTCCCTAGGGGGGAGCGGCACTGAAGCTTTCTTT. It encodes CASSTSLGGSGTEAFF.